There are a few counts of the clone carrying this T cell receptor (beta chain). Its antigen remains unidentified. This entry is derived from a study of T cells in Graves' hyperthyroidism and ophthalmopathy. Across the study: Peripheral blood draws took place at initial diagnosis, ahead of any treatment.

V was clipped by 11 bases and J by 0 bases, with 10 bases between them. Germline CDR1 is MDHEN and CDR2 is SYDVKM. This CDR3 contains 13 residues. Clinical Activity Scores of at least 3, NOSPECS grades of at least 4 and durations under 3 months characterized ophthalmopathy patients. Regions amplified from RNA transcripts were the TCR beta CDR3 regions. Initially, a first-round RT-PCR of the TCR CDR3 employed the HTBI primer set. TCRdb re-derived calls from the multiplex PCR reads in MiXCR, one entry per CDR3 protein. Of some 300,000 distinct CDR3 sequences listed, about 19% are singletons. Study-wide findings and caveats: For ophthalmopathy, model prediction preceded onset by a median roughly 6.5 months.

The TCR was taken from a man in his fifties or sixties with Graves' ophthalmopathy. The sequenced sample was blood. The V gene is TRBV28, the J gene TRBJ2-2; unclear D gene. The CDR3 sequence: CAGERPNTGELFF. The CDR3, as DNA: TGTGCCGGCGAGAGGCCGAACACCGGGGAGCTGTTTTTT.